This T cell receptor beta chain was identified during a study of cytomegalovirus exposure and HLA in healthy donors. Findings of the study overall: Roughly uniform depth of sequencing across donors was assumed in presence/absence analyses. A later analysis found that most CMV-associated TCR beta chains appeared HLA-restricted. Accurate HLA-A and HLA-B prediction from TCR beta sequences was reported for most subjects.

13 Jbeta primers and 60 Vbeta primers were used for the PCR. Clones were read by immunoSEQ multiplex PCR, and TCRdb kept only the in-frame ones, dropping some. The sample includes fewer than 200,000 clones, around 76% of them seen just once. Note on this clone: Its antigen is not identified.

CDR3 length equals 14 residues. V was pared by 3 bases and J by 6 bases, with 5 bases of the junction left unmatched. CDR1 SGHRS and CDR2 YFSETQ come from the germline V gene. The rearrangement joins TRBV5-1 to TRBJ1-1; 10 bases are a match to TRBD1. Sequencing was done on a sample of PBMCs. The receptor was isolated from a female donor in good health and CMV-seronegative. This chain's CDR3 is CASSYLTGGSEAFF. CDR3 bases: TGCGCCAGCAGCTACCTGACAGGGGGCTCTGAAGCTTTCTTT.